Below are 14 T cell receptor beta chains sequenced from a single sample in a study of T-cell memory formation after mild COVID-19. TCRdb passed the 5' RACE reads through MiXCR, listing each CDR3 protein once. The data contain about 88,000 distinct CDR3 sequences, approximately 23% of them seen just once; the ten biggest clones take up roughly 41%. The material sequenced was PBMCs or a T cell subset sorted from them (not recorded which). The receptor set was obtained from a man aged 18 to 29 who had mild COVID-19 (a few samples of this study predate the infection). Cell type and time point are not known.

V usage is TRBV7-2 and J usage is TRBJ2-4, with 9 bases lining up with TRBD2. CDR3 length: 16 amino acids. The trim removed 5 bases at V and 8 bases at J, leaving 13 bases unmatched. Germline V lookup: CDR1 SGHTA, CDR2 FQGNSA. The CDR3 reads CASSVPPGLAIDIQYF. CDR3 DNA: TGTGCCAGCAGCGTCCCCCCGGGACTAGCAATAGACATTCAGTACTTC. Filled out from reference TRBV7-2 and TRBJ2-4, the complete variable domain reads GAGVSQSPSNKVTEKGKDVELRCDPISGHTALYWYRQSLGQGLEFLIYFQGNSAPDKSGLPSDRFSAERTGGSVSTLTIQRTQQEDSAVYLCASSVPPGLAIDIQYFGAGTRLSVL.

A few counts support this clonotype. The chain employs TRBV28 and TRBJ2-7; D is ambiguous. Trimming cost V 6 bases and J 2 bases, with 11 bases left between them. Germline assignment: CDR1 MDHEN and CDR2 SYDVKM. The CDR3 spans 13 residues. CDR3 DNA sequence: TGTGCCAGCAGCCCCGGTCCCGCCTACGAGCAGTACGTC. It is translated as CASSPGPAYEQYV.

This clonotype has more than one count but fewer than ten. The chain recombines TRBV3-1 with TRBJ2-3; the D gene could be TRBD1 or TRBD2 (5 bases each). V was trimmed by 1 base and J by 5 bases, leaving 13 bases between them. Per the germline V gene, CDR1 is LGHDT and CDR2 is YNNKEL (reference sequence). This CDR3 is 15 amino acids long. Written as DNA, the CDR3 is TGTGCCAGCAGCCAAGGGGAGAGGGGCGGAGATACGCAGTATTTT. Protein sequence: CASSQGERGGDTQYF.

This clonotype was observed a few times. This chain uses TRBV29-1 with TRBJ2-7; tentatively, D is TRBD1 (7 bases). V lost 1 base and J 2 bases, leaving 15 bases between the germline ends. Per germline, CDR1 SQVTM and CDR2 ANQGSEA. The CDR3 loop spans 15 amino acids. The CDR3 protein is CSVEAQSRGAYEQYF. Written as DNA, the CDR3 is TGCAGCGTTGAAGCGCAGTCCAGGGGGGCCTACGAGCAGTACTTC.

The V gene is TRBV7-2, the J gene TRBJ2-3; 8 bases are a match to TRBD2. Looked up from germline, CDR1 is SGHTA and CDR2 is FQGNSA. This CDR3 region has 16 residues. V was pared by 1 base and J by 1 base, with 4 bases of the junction left unmatched. The CDR3 protein is CASSLVGSGGTDTQYF. In DNA, the CDR3 is TGTGCCAGCAGCTTAGTGGGTAGCGGGGGCACAGATACGCAGTATTTT. Full variable domain (rest looked up from reference TRBV7-2 and TRBJ2-3): GAGVSQSPSNKVTEKGKDVELRCDPISGHTALYWYRQSLGQGLEFLIYFQGNSAPDKSGLPSDRFSAERTGGSVSTLTIQRTQQEDSAVYLCASSLVGSGGTDTQYFGPGTRLTVL.

The sample holds many counts of this clonotype. The chain is built from TRBV27 and TRBJ2-1; D may match TRBD1 or TRBD2 (5 bases each). V lost 1 base to trimming and J lost 9 bases, with 16 bases between them. CDR3 length: 15 amino acids. Germline V gene lookup returns CDR1 MNHEY and CDR2 SMNVEV (reference sequence). Here the CDR3 reads CASSLWDPGASEQFF. CDR3 bases: TGTGCCAGCAGTTTATGGGATCCCGGGGCCTCTGAGCAGTTCTTC.

The chain has TRBV19 and TRBJ2-1, with D tentatively TRBD2 (6 bases). The CDR3 extends over 11 amino acids. Trimming stripped 10 bases from V and 3 bases from J, with 7 bases between. The germline V gene has CDR1 LNHDA and CDR2 SQIVND (reference sequence). The CDR3 here is CATGGYNEQFF. CDR3 nucleotides: TGTGCCACCGGGGGCTACAATGAGCAGTTCTTC.

This clonotype was counted a few times. The chain combines TRBV6-2 or TRBV6-3 with TRBJ1-1; unclear D gene. V dropped 5 bases and J dropped 5 bases, with 15 bases sitting between them. Per the germline V gene, CDR1 is MNHEY and CDR2 is SVGEGT. CDR3 size: 14 residues. In DNA form, the CDR3 reads TGTGCCAGCAGTGCTAACCCTCATCGGACTGAAGCTTTCTTT. Translating it yields CASSANPHRTEAFF.

In this sample, this clonotype turned up a few times. The rearrangement links TRBV6-2 or TRBV6-3 to TRBJ2-7; possibly TRBD2 for D (5 bases). CDR1 and CDR2 from the germline V gene are MNHEY and SVGEGT. V lost 5 bases to trimming and J lost 3 bases, with 14 bases between them. This CDR3 has 14 residues. In DNA form, the CDR3 reads TGTGCCAGCAGTCGCGCGGACTCTAACTACGAGCAGTACTTC. This gives the protein CASSRADSNYEQYF.

This clonotype was counted a few times. V usage is TRBV4-2 and J usage is TRBJ1-1; 7 nucleotides match TRBD1. Germline V gene lookup returns CDR1 LGHNA and CDR2 YNFKEQ. This CDR3 has 17 residues. The J segment lost 3 bases and the V segment lost 0 bases, leaving 10 bases of the junction unmatched. CDR3: CASSQDTPRGSDTEAFF. CDR3 nucleotide sequence: TGTGCCAGCAGCCAAGATACCCCCAGGGGGTCCGACACTGAAGCTTTCTTT.

This clonotype was seen only a few times. In DNA, the CDR3 is TGTGCCAGCAGTTACTCGACTGACTACGAGCAGTACTTC. Translated, it gives CASSYSTDYEQYF. The V and J genes are TRBV6-5 and TRBJ2-7; D is unclear. Trimming stripped 0 bases from V and 3 bases from J, with 6 bases between. The CDR3 is 13 amino acids. Germline CDR1 and CDR2: MNHEY and SVGAGI.

V gene TRBV19 combines with J gene TRBJ2-7; no clear D. The germline gives CDR1 LNHDA, CDR2 SQIVND (reference sequence). V was pared by 2 bases and J by 0 bases, with 8 bases between. The CDR3 covers 14 residues. The CDR3 reads CASSITRSSYEQYF. The DNA of the CDR3 is TGTGCCAGTAGTATAACGCGGTCCTCCTACGAGCAGTACTTC.

This clonotype was seen ten or more times. The chain is built from TRBV7-8 and TRBJ1-1; D uncertain. The ends were cut back, 2 bases at V and 8 bases at J, with 6 bases in the middle. CDR3 size: 11 residues. Germline CDR1 reads SGHVS; CDR2 reads FQNEAQ. The DNA of the CDR3 is TGTGCCAGCAGCTTAATGCAGGAAGCTTTCTTT. Translated, it gives CASSLMQEAFF.

This chain uses TRBV27 with TRBJ2-3; D may be TRBD1 (5 bases). The CDR3 runs 13 residues. Germline V gene data show CDR1 as MNHEY and CDR2 as SMNVEV (reference sequence). V was shortened by 4 bases and J by 6 bases, with 11 bases between the two germline ends. Written as DNA, the CDR3 is TGTGCCAGCAGTTGGGGCGCAGAGGATACGCAGTATTTT. As protein: CASSWGAEDTQYF.